The T cell receptor (beta chain) described here comes from a study of shared clonotypes between healthy human individuals. About this clone itself: Its antigen is not known.

General study points: Rarefaction gave evidence that sorted-subset sequencing remained incomplete despite large depth.

Per sorted-subset replicate PCR, input was around 200 ng DNA, representing some 30,000 T cell genomes. The method was immunoSEQ multiplex PCR; TCRdb's version includes in-frame clones alone and lacks a portion of them. The sample contains over a million clones, about 75% of which appear only once. V dropped 6 bases and J dropped 2; count of bases not matched to a gene: 9. The CDR3 sequence is 17 residues long. Per the germline V gene, CDR1 is MGHDK and CDR2 is SYGVNS. A CD45RA+ naive subset and a CD45RA-negative memory subset were split from CD4+ cells. The source material was memory CD4+ T cells sorted from blood. Subset given: CD45RA-negative fraction. The sequence came from a man aged 18 to 29 in good health. This sequence joins TRBV25-1 and TRBJ2-2; 10 nucleotides match TRBD1. The DNA for the CDR3 is TGTGCCAGCAGCCCCACTCGGACAGGGGGTAACACCGGGGAGCTGTTTTTT. Translating it yields CASSPTRTGGNTGELFF. Based on the CDR3 plus reference TRBV25-1 and TRBJ2-2, the full variable domain is EADIYQTPRYLVIGTGKKITLECSQTMGHDKMYWYQQDPGMELHLIHYSYGVNSTEKGDLSSESTVSRIRTEHFPLTLESARPSHTSQYLCASSPTRTGGNTGELFFGEGSRLTVL.